This T cell receptor beta chain appears in the sequencing data of a study of CD8+ T cells in alopecia areata. Germline V lookup: CDR1 SQVTM, CDR2 ANQGSEA. V shed 4 bases and J shed 0 bases, with 9 bases lying between them. The CDR3 extends over 14 amino acids. cDNA serving as the sequencing template came from extracted, reverse transcribed RNA. The table came from immunoSEQ multiplex PCR; TCRdb's copy has only in-frame clones and leaves some out. The profile shows about 91,000 clones, around 44% of them singletons. The receptor comes from a human donor with alopecia areata. Sequencing was performed on CD4+ T cells sorted from blood. This sequence joins TRBV29-1 and TRBJ1-4, with D unresolved. CDR3 sequence reads: CSVVVPTTNEKLFF. CDR3 nucleotides: TGCAGCGTTGTGGTGCCGACAACTAATGAAAAACTGTTTTTT.